The 14 T cell receptor beta chains below were found in one sample sequenced in a study of T cells expressing NK-cell markers. TCRdb derives one entry per CDR3 protein from the 5' RACE reads, leaving out DNA. This sample's table has about half a million distinct CDR3 sequences. Sequencing was carried out using blood T cells: a sorted CD56 or NKG2C T cell subset, CD4+ or CD8+ T cells, or bulk PBMC T cells (not recorded which). These receptors all come from a woman between 45 and 60 years old in good health.

The gene calls are TRBV15 and TRBJ2-3. The CDR3 sequence is 17 residues long. In germline, CDR1 is LNHNV, CDR2 YYDKDF (reference sequence). The CDR3 loop is CATSRDLTLDGADTQYF.

The gene calls are TRBV20-1 and TRBJ2-7; TCRdb names TRBD2, which stays unverified in the absence of DNA. There are 14 residues in the CDR3. Germline V gives CDR1 DFQATT, CDR2 SNEGSKA (reference sequence). The CDR3 loop is CSASASGRGYEQYF.

This chain joins TRBV15 and TRBJ1-4; lacking DNA, the TRBD1 call made by TCRdb goes unchecked. The CDR3 totals 15 residues. Germline V gene sequence: CDR1 LNHNV, CDR2 YYDKDF (reference sequence). CDR3 sequence: CATRAPGGDNEKLFF.

V gene TRBV27 combines with J gene TRBJ1-2; TCRdb's assignment of TRBD1 cannot be checked, as there is no DNA. CDR1 and CDR2 from the germline V gene are MNHEY and SMNVEV (reference sequence). This CDR3 is 14 amino acids long. The CDR3 region is CASSPQQGGNGYTF.

The rearrangement joins TRBV9 to TRBJ1-2; TCRdb picks TRBD1, but there is no DNA to check that call. The germline gives CDR1 SGDLS, CDR2 YYNGEE. The CDR3 has 15 residues. CDR3: CASSVGAGEPYGYTF.

This rearrangement joins TRBV19 to TRBJ2-5. The germline V gene has CDR1 LNHDA and CDR2 SQIVND (reference sequence). The CDR3 sequence is 13 residues long. The CDR3 region is CASSQILGETQYF.

This chain connects TRBV6-5 to TRBJ2-5; no DNA is available, so the TRBD1 call from TCRdb remains unchecked. Germline V gives CDR1 MNHEY, CDR2 SVGAGI. The CDR3 covers 17 residues. The CDR3 is CASSSGTFSNGQETQYF.

This chain uses TRBV20-1 with TRBJ1-5. The CDR3 consists of 14 residues. Germline lookup yields CDR1 DFQATT and CDR2 SNEGSKA (reference sequence). CDR3 amino acids: CSARGGGLNQPQHF.

V usage is TRBV11-3 and J usage is TRBJ2-2; the D call from TCRdb, TRBD1, cannot be confirmed without DNA. From germline, CDR1 is SGHNT and CDR2 YENEEA. The CDR3 length is 15 residues. This chain's CDR3 is CASSPLQGITGELFF.

The chain uses TRBV20-1 and TRBJ2-2; the TCRdb D gene call, TRBD2, has no DNA to confirm it. Per the germline V gene, CDR1 is DFQATT and CDR2 is SNEGSKA (reference sequence). The CDR3 consists of 15 residues. The CDR3 sequence: CSASKVAGGIGELFF.

The chain recombines TRBV20-1 with TRBJ2-3; no DNA is available, so the TRBD2 call from TCRdb remains unchecked. The CDR3 sequence is 16 residues long. Germline V gives CDR1 DFQATT, CDR2 SNEGSKA (reference sequence). The CDR3 is CSARAPLAGGSDTQYF.

V is TRBV6-6 and J is TRBJ2-1; TCRdb returns TRBD1, unconfirmable since there is no DNA. The V gene's germline CDR1 is MNHNY and CDR2 SVGAGI (reference sequence). The CDR3 length is 16 residues. CDR3 in amino acids: CASSYSKWGERNEQFF.

This CDR3 is CATSDTPGPTAEGYGYTF. The chain joins TRBV24-1 to TRBJ1-2; TCRdb's D call, TRBD1, is unchecked because there is no DNA. Germline-derived CDR1 and CDR2 are KGHDR and SFDVKD. The CDR3 length is 18 residues.

CDR3 loop: CASSLLAGTSYNEQFF. The chain is built from TRBV28 and TRBJ2-1; TCRdb picks TRBD1, but there is no DNA to check that call. Per the germline V gene, CDR1 is MDHEN and CDR2 is SYDVKM. This CDR3 spans 16 amino acids.